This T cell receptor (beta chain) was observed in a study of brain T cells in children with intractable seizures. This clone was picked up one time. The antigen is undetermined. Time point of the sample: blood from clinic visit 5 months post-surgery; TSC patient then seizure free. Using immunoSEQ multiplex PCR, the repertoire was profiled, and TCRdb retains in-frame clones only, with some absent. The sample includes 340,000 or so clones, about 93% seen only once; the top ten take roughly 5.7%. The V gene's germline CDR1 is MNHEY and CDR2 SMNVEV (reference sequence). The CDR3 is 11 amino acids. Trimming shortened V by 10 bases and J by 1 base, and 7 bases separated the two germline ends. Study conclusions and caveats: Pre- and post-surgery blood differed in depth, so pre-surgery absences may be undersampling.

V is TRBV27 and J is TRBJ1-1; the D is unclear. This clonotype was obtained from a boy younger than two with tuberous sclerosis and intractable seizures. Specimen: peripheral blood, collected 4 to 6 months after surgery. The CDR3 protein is CATRQNTEAFF. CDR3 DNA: TGTGCCACCCGACAGAACACTGAAGCTTTCTTT.